One and the same sample provided the 7 T cell receptor beta chains below, sequenced in a study of T cells after yellow fever vaccination. Via MiXCR, TCRdb re-called the 5' RACE reads, giving one row per CDR3 protein. The sample lists approximately 32,000 distinct CDR3 sequences; around 4.8% were seen once. The material was CD8+ T cells sorted from PBMCs, obtained 5 days after the yellow fever booster vaccination. The receptors here all came from a man aged 25 to 40 who received the YFV17D yellow fever vaccine.

This clonotype was recorded many times. The chain links TRBV7-9 to TRBJ2-3; D uncertain. Trimming removed 1 base from V and 3 bases from J, with 5 bases in between. This CDR3 spans 13 amino acids. Germline assignment: CDR1 SEHNR and CDR2 FQNEAQ (reference sequence). The CDR3 coding sequence is TGTGCCAGCAGCTTAGGCGGTACAGATACGCAGTATTTT. It translates to CASSLGGTDTQYF.

This clonotype was counted ten times or more. V and J are TRBV4-1 and TRBJ2-5; D might be TRBD1 or TRBD2, each matching 6 bases. The CDR3 has 14 amino acids. Germline CDR1 and CDR2: MGHRA and YSYEKL. Trimming shortened V by 5 bases and J by 3 bases, and 13 bases separated the two germline ends. Written as DNA, the CDR3 is TGCGCCAGCAGCTCAAGGAGGGGGGAAGAGACCCAGTACTTC. Its protein is CASSSRRGEETQYF.

This clonotype came up many times. This chain connects TRBV7-8 to TRBJ2-7; D perhaps matches TRBD2 (5 bases). The germline gives CDR1 SGHVS, CDR2 FQNEAQ. V shed 7 bases and J shed 0 bases, with 13 bases lying between them. The CDR3 extends over 14 amino acids. CDR3 coding DNA: TGTGCCAGCATACCGAGGGCACCCTCCTACGAGCAGTACTTC. It specifies CASIPRAPSYEQYF.

This clonotype was counted at least ten times. The chain recombines TRBV7-2 with TRBJ1-1; 7 bases are shared with TRBD1. V lost 1 base, J lost 10 bases, and 12 bases stayed unmatched. The CDR3 spans 15 residues. CDR1 is SGHTA and CDR2 is FQGNSA in the germline V gene. CDR3 loop: CASSLDPGGPEGAFF. The CDR3 DNA reads TGTGCCAGCAGCTTAGATCCAGGGGGGCCCGAAGGAGCTTTCTTT.

This clonotype was counted at least ten times. V usage is TRBV10-3 and J usage is TRBJ1-1, with a tentative D call TRBD1 (6 bases). This CDR3 spans 14 amino acids. Looked up from germline, CDR1 is ENHRY and CDR2 is SYGVKD. The V and J ends lost 10 bases and 2 bases respectively, with 17 bases between them. The CDR3, as DNA: TGTGCCACGTCCCCGGACAGCGATAACACTGAAGCTTTCTTT. Its protein is CATSPDSDNTEAFF.

The chain employs TRBV19 and TRBJ2-7, with 12 positions matching TRBD1. V shed 7 bases and J 6 bases; nucleotides not matched to a gene: 10. The CDR3 is made up of 15 amino acids. Germline V gene sequence: CDR1 LNHDA, CDR2 SQIVND (reference sequence). The CDR3 DNA reads as TGTGCCAGTACCCCTGGGGGGACAGGGGGCGCCGAGCAGTACTTC. Translation: CASTPGGTGGAEQYF.

In its sample, this clonotype was seen many times. This chain links TRBV11-2 with TRBJ2-1; TRBD2 matches at 14 bases. Germline V lookup: CDR1 SGHAT, CDR2 FQNNGV. The CDR3 runs to 19 residues. V shed 5 bases, J shed 8 bases, and the junction held 17 bases outside the gene matches. The CDR3 protein is CASSTRLAGGPWECDEQFF. In DNA form, the CDR3 reads TGTGCCAGCAGCACCAGACTAGCGGGAGGGCCGTGGGAATGCGATGAGCAGTTCTTC.